This paragraph covers one T cell receptor beta chain sequence. The sample belongs to a study of cytomegalovirus exposure and HLA in healthy donors. Assay: immunoSEQ multiplex PCR; the TCRdb copy retains only in-frame clones and omits some. The sample shows about 240,000 clones, approximately 87% of them seen only once. Separate from the approximately 600-subject first cohort was the approximately 120-subject validation cohort, to which the donors belonged. Sequencing used PBMCs. This clonotype was sampled from a man between 18 and 29 years old in good health and CMV-seronegative.

The CDR3 loop is CASSRAPWTEAFF. The CDR3 coding sequence is TGTGCCAGCAGCCGAGCCCCATGGACTGAAGCTTTCTTT. The V gene is TRBV11-2, the J gene TRBJ1-1; no reliable D call. Germline-derived CDR1 and CDR2 are SGHAT and FQNNGV. The CDR3 is 13 residues long. V gave up 5 bases and J gave up 5 bases, with 12 bases separating them.